The sequence of this T cell receptor (beta chain) was determined in a study of OX40 agonist ivuxolimab in advanced cancers. Study-wide context: Patients were given ivuxolimab, an antibody that agonizes OX40 (CD134). It was permissible to have had prior anti-PD-1, anti-PD-L1 or anti-CTLA-4 therapy, and around 43% had some.

Remarks on this clone: As yet, its antigen is unknown.

Method: immunoSEQ multiplex PCR; TCRdb's copy keeps in-frame clones and lacks some. The table has around 140,000 clones, about nine tenths seen once. Germline assignment: CDR1 MGHDK and CDR2 SYGVNS. Trimming removed 1 base from V and 0 bases from J, with 6 bases in between. This CDR3 is built from 15 residues. Findings and caveats of the study: Expanded peripheral T-cell antigen specificity went undetermined.

The clonotype originates from an adult with an advanced solid tumor such as melanoma, head and neck, liver or kidney cancer. The chain combines TRBV25-1 with TRBJ2-2; D is ambiguous. Sequenced here: CD4+ or CD8+ T cells sorted from blood, sampled in a trial of the OX40 agonist ivuxolimab. The CDR3 loop reads CASSEFGSNTGELFF. As DNA, the CDR3 is TGTGCCAGCAGTGAATTCGGGTCGAACACCGGGGAGCTGTTTTTT.